The clone carrying this TCR beta chain was recorded many times. The data belong to a study of T-cell memory formation after mild COVID-19. The germline CDR1 and CDR2 sequences are KGHSH and LQKENI. This CDR3 comprises 15 residues. Trimming took 2 bases from V and 1 from J; bases not matched to a gene: 3. Via MiXCR, TCRdb re-called the 5' RACE reads, giving one row per CDR3 protein. Counted here are 190,000 or so distinct CDR3 sequences, roughly a tenth occurring once; the ten biggest clones make up roughly 3.2%. The chain combines TRBV18 with TRBJ2-5, with 8 bases lining up with TRBD1. The material sequenced was PBMCs or a T cell subset sorted from them (not recorded which). This TCR was sampled from a man between 18 and 29 years old who had mild COVID-19 (a few samples of this study predate the infection). Cell type and time point are not known. The CDR3 nucleotides read TGTGCCAGCTCACCAAACCAGGGGGCCCAAGAGACCCAGTACTTC. It is translated as CASSPNQGAQETQYF.